Listed below are T cell receptor beta chains from one sample, sequenced in a study of T cells in Graves' hyperthyroidism and ophthalmopathy. TCRdb re-called the multiplex PCR reads with MiXCR, one entry per CDR3 protein. The table includes hundreds of thousands of distinct CDR3 sequences, less than 25% detected once. Sequencing was done on a sample of blood. The receptors stem from a woman in her thirties with Graves' ophthalmopathy. Both conserved end residues are part of each CDR3. The order of the fields is clone size, D gene, J gene, V gene, CDR3 length, CDR3 DNA, CDR3 protein. A D gene is named only where the DNA matches it firmly. Not all rows give a size; the values are once, few, many and, for expanded clones, a class.

many | NA | TRBJ2-5 | TRBV24-1 | 12 | TGTGCCACCAGTGCCAACCAAGAGACCCAGTACTTC | CATSANQETQYF
many | NA | TRBJ2-7 | TRBV4-2 | 16 | TGTGCCAGCAGCCAAGAGGAGGGGGGCCTTTCGTACGAGCAGTACTTC | CASSQEEGGLSYEQYF
many | TRBD1 | TRBJ1-5 | TRBV6-2/TRBV6-3 | 14 | TGTGCCAGCAGACGGACAGGGGACAATCAGCCCCAGCATTTT | CASRRTGDNQPQHF
many | TRBD2 | TRBJ2-5 | TRBV12-5 | 17 | TGTGCTAGTGGTTTTGCGGGGCTAGCGGGGGGGCAGGAGACCCAGTACTTC | CASGFAGLAGGQETQYF
once | NA | TRBJ1-1 | TRBV12-3/TRBV12-4 | 15 | TGTGCCAGCAGTCCCCACGATGAGAGGTTCACTGAAGCTTTCTTT | CASSPHDERFTEAFF
many | NA | TRBJ1-3 | TRBV30 | 16 | TGTGCCTGGATCGGGGGGCGCGGGGTTGATGGAAACACCATATATTTT | CAWIGGRGVDGNTIYF
many | NA | TRBJ1-1 | TRBV3-1 | 13 | TGTGCCAGCAGCCAAGACCTGGACACTGAAGCTTTCTTT | CASSQDLDTEAFF
few | TRBD1 | TRBJ1-2 | TRBV19 | 15 | TGTGCCAGTATCTCGCCGGACAGGGGGAAAGGCGGCTACACCTTC | CASISPDRGKGGYTF
NA | NA | TRBJ2-7 | TRBV12-3/TRBV12-4 | 13 | TGTGCCAGCACCGTGGAGGGGGCCGACGATCAGTACTTC | CASTVEGADDQYF
many | NA | TRBJ2-1 | TRBV6-1 | 14 | TGTGCCAGCAGGCGGAGGGATCGCTACAATGAGCAGTTCTTC | CASRRRDRYNEQFF
many | TRBD1 | TRBJ1-1 | TRBV28 | 12 | TGTGCCAGCAGTTCAACGGACAGGGACGCTTTCTTT | CASSSTDRDAFF
many | NA | TRBJ1-2 | TRBV7-9 | 15 | TGTGCCAGCAGCTTAGCGCAAGGGAGTTATGAAGGCTACACCTTC | CASSLAQGSYEGYTF
NA | NA | TRBJ2-7 | TRBV4-2 | 12 | TGTGCCAGCAGCCAAGTTGGGGACGAGCAGTACTTC | CASSQVGDEQYF